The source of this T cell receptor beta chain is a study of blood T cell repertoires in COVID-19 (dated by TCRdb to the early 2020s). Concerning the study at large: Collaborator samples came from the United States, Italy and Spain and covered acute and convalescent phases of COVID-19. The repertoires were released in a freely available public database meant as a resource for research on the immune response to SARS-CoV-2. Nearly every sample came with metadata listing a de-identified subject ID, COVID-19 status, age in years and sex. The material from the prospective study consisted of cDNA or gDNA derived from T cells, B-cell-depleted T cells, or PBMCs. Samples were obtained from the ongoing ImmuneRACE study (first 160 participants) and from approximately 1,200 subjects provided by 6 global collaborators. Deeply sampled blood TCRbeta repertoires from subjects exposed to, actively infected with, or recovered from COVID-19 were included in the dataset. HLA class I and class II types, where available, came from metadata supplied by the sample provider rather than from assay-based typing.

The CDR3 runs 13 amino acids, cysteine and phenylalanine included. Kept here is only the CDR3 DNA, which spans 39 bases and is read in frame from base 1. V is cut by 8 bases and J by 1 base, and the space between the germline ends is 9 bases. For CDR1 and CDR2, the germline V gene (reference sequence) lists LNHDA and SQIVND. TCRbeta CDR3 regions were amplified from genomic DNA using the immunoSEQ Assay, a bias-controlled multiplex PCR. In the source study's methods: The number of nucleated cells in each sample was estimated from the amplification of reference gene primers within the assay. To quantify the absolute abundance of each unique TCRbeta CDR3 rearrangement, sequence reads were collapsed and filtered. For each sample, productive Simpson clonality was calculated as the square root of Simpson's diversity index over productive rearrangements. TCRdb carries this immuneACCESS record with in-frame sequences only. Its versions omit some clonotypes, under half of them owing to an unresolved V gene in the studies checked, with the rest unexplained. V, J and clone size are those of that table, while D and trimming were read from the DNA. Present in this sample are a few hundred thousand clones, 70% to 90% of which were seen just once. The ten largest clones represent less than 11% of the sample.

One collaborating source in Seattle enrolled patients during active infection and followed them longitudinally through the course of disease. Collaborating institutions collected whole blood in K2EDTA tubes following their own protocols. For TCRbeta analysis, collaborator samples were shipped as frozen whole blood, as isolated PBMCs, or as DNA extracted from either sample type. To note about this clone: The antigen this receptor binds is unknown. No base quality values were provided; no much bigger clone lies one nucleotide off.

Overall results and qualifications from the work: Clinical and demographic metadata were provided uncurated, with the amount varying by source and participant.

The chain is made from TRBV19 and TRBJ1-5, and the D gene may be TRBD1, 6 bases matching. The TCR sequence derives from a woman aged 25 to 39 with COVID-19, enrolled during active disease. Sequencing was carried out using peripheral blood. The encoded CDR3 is CASARGSNQPQHF. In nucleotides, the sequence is TGTGCCAGTGCGAGGGGGAGCAATCAGCCCCAGCATTTT.